This T cell receptor (beta chain) was documented in a study of blood T cells in healthy people across ages. The CDR3 runs 16 residues. Germline CDR1 reads DFQATT; CDR2 reads SNEGSKA (reference sequence). With V trimmed by 4 bases and J by 0 bases, 5 bases remained unmatched. It was with a sample-barcoded 5' primer and a J-beta primer mix that a second PCR of roughly 7 to 12 cycles was run. From each sample, at least 2.5 million paired-end reads containing CDR3 were obtained. TCRdb re-analysed the 5' RACE reads in MiXCR, keeping a single row per CDR3 protein. The data hold fewer than 950,000 distinct CDR3 sequences, with about 55% observed a single time. Study-wide results and limits: Estimated diversity, derived from one million T cells, was regarded as an underestimate.

Turning to this clonotype: Its specificity is unknown.

This rearrangement joins TRBV20-1 to TRBJ2-4, with 11 bases that match TRBD1. Material: blood. The sequence derives from a man aged 80 or over in good health. CDR3 bases: TGCAGTGCTACTGGACAGGGGGCCCTAGCCAAAAACATTCAGTACTTC. Translation: CSATGQGALAKNIQYF.